The 31 T cell receptor beta chains given below trace back to one sample, sequenced in a study of PD-L1 blockade in urothelial cancer. Time point indicated: pretreatment peripheral blood. Assay: immunoSEQ multiplex PCR; the TCRdb copy retains only in-frame clones and omits some. The sample carries tens of thousands of clones, roughly 89% recorded once. The sample consisted of PBMCs, taken around atezolizumab (anti-PD-L1) treatment. These receptors all stem from a man aged 55 to 70 with urothelial cancer.

The chain employs TRBV9 and TRBJ2-3; D is perhaps TRBD2 (6 bases). The CDR3 runs 16 residues. The ends were cut back, 2 bases at V and 0 bases at J, with 13 bases in the middle. The germline V gene encodes CDR1 SGDLS and CDR2 YYNGEE. For the CDR3, the DNA is TGTGCCAGCAGCGTGGCTGGCGGGGCTAGCACAGATACGCAGTATTTT. Protein sequence: CASSVAGGASTDTQYF.

J is TRBJ1-5 and V is TRBV6-5; 9 bases match TRBD1. Trimming removed 6 bases from V and 4 bases from J; junction bases left unmatched: 7. Per the germline V gene, CDR1 is MNHEY and CDR2 is SVGAGI. The CDR3 length is 15 residues. The CDR3 protein is CASRPTGGMNQPQHF. CDR3 DNA: TGTGCCAGCAGACCCACAGGGGGCATGAATCAGCCCCAGCATTTT.

V usage is TRBV7-2 and J usage is TRBJ2-7, with 13 bases lining up with TRBD2. V lost 5 bases to trimming and J lost 5 bases; unmatched junction nucleotides: 9. The CDR3 is 16 residues long. CDR1 and CDR2 from the germline V gene are SGHTA and FQGNSA. This CDR3 is CASSLNPTSGGDEQYF. The CDR3 DNA follows: TGTGCCAGCAGCCTCAACCCAACTAGCGGGGGGGACGAGCAGTACTTC.

The genes are TRBV19 and TRBJ2-2; TRBD1 matches 11 bases. With 0 bases clipped from V and 3 bases from J, the junction kept 3 bases outside the gene matches. Germline V gene sequence: CDR1 LNHDA, CDR2 SQIVND (reference sequence). This CDR3 comprises 17 residues. In DNA, the CDR3 is TGTGCCAGTAGTATAGATGGGGGACAGGGGGACACCGGGGAGCTGTTTTTT. Translating gives CASSIDGGQGDTGELFF.

The chain joins TRBV5-6 to TRBJ2-1, with TRBD2 identical over 9 bases. V shed 6 bases and J 9 bases; nucleotides not matched to a gene: 10. CDR1 is SGHDT and CDR2 is YYEEEE in the germline V gene. The CDR3 has 14 residues. CDR3 amino acids: CASTKGTSLSEQFF. In nucleotides, the CDR3 is TGTGCCAGCACCAAAGGGACTAGCCTCAGTGAGCAGTTCTTC.

The chain combines TRBV5-1 with TRBJ2-5; 9 nucleotides line up with TRBD1. Germline CDR1 reads SGHRS; CDR2 reads YFSETQ. J lost 0 bases, V lost 0 bases, and 9 bases had no gene match. The CDR3 has 18 residues. CDR3: CASSLGDRALPDQETQYF. As DNA, the CDR3 is TGCGCCAGCAGCTTGGGGGACAGGGCTTTACCAGACCAAGAGACCCAGTACTTC. The whole variable domain, filled in from reference TRBV5-1 and TRBJ2-5, reads KAGVTQTPRYLIKTRGQQVTLSCSPISGHRSVSWYQQTPGQGLQFLFEYFSETQRNKGNFPGRFSGRQFSNSRSEMNVSTLELGDSALYLCASSLGDRALPDQETQYFGPGTRLLVL.

The J gene is TRBJ2-2, the V gene TRBV7-3; TRBD1 might be the D (5 bases). Between the trimmed V and J ends, which lost 2 bases and 1 base, there was a span of 8 bases. Germline CDR1 is SGHTA and CDR2 is FQGTGA. This CDR3 is built from 15 residues. The CDR3 DNA reads TGTGCCAGCAGCTTACTAGGGGAGAACACCGGGGAGCTGTTTTTT. It translates to CASSLLGENTGELFF.

V usage is TRBV7-9 and J usage is TRBJ2-3; TRBD1 is a possible D gene (5 bases). The V and J ends lost 5 bases and 4 bases respectively, with 10 bases between them. This CDR3 is 13 amino acids long. CDR1 is SEHNR and CDR2 is FQNEAQ in the germline V gene (reference sequence). The CDR3 loop is CASSPQGPDTQYF. DNA of the CDR3: TGTGCCAGCAGCCCGCAGGGCCCAGATACGCAGTATTTT.

The chain is built from TRBV2 and TRBJ2-5, with a weak D call TRBD1 (5 bases). The CDR3 consists of 13 residues. V was pared by 7 bases and J by 3 bases, with 12 bases between. The germline V gene encodes CDR1 SNHLY and CDR2 FYNNEI. The CDR3 DNA is TGTGCCAGCAAGGAGCGCAGGGAAGAGACCCAGTACTTC. This translates into CASKERREETQYF.

The V call is TRBV27, the J call TRBJ2-2; D remains unclear. V lost 2 bases and J 6 bases, leaving 16 bases between the germline ends. The germline CDR1 and CDR2 sequences are MNHEY and SMNVEV (reference sequence). The CDR3 is 16 amino acids. The CDR3 loop reads CASSLERPEFPGELFF. CDR3 sequence (DNA): TGTGCCAGCAGTTTAGAGAGGCCTGAGTTCCCCGGGGAGCTGTTTTTT.

This clone was observed a single time. J is TRBJ1-2 and V is TRBV7-9; D unclear. This CDR3 spans 13 amino acids. V lost 7 bases and J 2 bases, leaving 11 bases between the germline ends. From germline, CDR1 is SEHNR and CDR2 FQNEAQ (reference sequence). Here the CDR3 reads CASNSAGNYGYTF. Here the CDR3 DNA reads TGTGCCAGCAATTCGGCAGGCAACTATGGCTACACCTTC.

V and J are TRBV11-2 and TRBJ1-2; D perhaps matches TRBD1 (5 bases). The CDR3 loop spans 15 amino acids. Germline V CDR1 and CDR2: SGHAT, FQNNGV. V was clipped by 2 bases and J by 2 bases, with 12 bases between them. Written as DNA, the CDR3 is TGTGCCAGCAGCTTAAGCCCCGACAGAAACTATGGCTACACCTTC. It yields the protein CASSLSPDRNYGYTF.

This clone has only a few counts. The V call is TRBV10-2, the J call TRBJ2-7, with TRBD1 identical over 10 bases. From germline, CDR1 is WSHSY and CDR2 SAAADI. The CDR3 covers 15 residues. Trimming removed 0 bases from V and 5 bases from J; junction bases left unmatched: 4. This chain's CDR3 is CASSESGTGVNEQYF. CDR3 coding DNA: TGCGCCAGCAGTGAGTCGGGGACAGGGGTTAACGAGCAGTACTTC.

The chain employs TRBV6-5 and TRBJ2-1; 13 nucleotides match TRBD2. The germline CDR1 and CDR2 sequences are MNHEY and SVGAGI. Unmatched junction bases numbered 6, after V lost 6 bases and J lost 7 bases. The CDR3 totals 15 residues. CDR3 residues: CASSLLAGGANEQFF. CDR3 coding DNA: TGTGCCAGCAGCCTACTAGCGGGAGGGGCAAATGAGCAGTTCTTC.

The V call is TRBV6-1, the J call TRBJ2-5; TRBD2 matches 8 bases. The CDR3 length is 16 residues. The V gene end was trimmed by 2 bases and the J gene end by 3 bases; junction bases not matched to a gene: 8. From germline, CDR1 is MNHNS and CDR2 SASEGT. In nucleotides, the CDR3 is TGTGCCAGCAGTGAATGGCGGGGGGCTTCGGAAGAGACCCAGTACTTC. Its translation: CASSEWRGASEETQYF.

This clone was seen a single time. The chain employs TRBV19 and TRBJ1-2, with a weak D call TRBD1 (5 bases). Trimming stripped 3 bases from V and 4 bases from J, with 12 bases between. The CDR3 covers 14 residues. Per germline, CDR1 LNHDA and CDR2 SQIVND (reference sequence). Written as DNA, the CDR3 is TGTGCCAGTAGTATTGCGGGGGGTCCCTATGGCTACACCTTC. Amino acids: CASSIAGGPYGYTF.

V gene TRBV10-2 combines with J gene TRBJ1-5; 9 bases match TRBD1. This CDR3 has 16 amino acids. The trim removed 0 bases at V and 2 bases at J, leaving 2 bases unmatched. CDR1 and CDR2 from the germline V gene are WSHSY and SAAADI. The DNA of the CDR3 is TGCGCCAGCAGTGAGTCGAGACAGGGGGGCAATCAGCCCCAGCATTTT. This codes for CASSESRQGGNQPQHF.

This clone has only a few counts. This chain links TRBV5-6 with TRBJ2-2; D possibly corresponds to TRBD2 (7 bases). Trimming took 1 base from V and 7 from J, leaving 17 bases between them. Germline loops: CDR1 SGHDT, CDR2 YYEEEE. This CDR3 has 16 residues. The CDR3 DNA reads as TGTGCCAGCAGCTTGAATGGGGGGGCCCCTGGCGGGGAGCTGTTTTTT. This gives the protein CASSLNGGAPGGELFF.

Comment on this clone: Additional DNA sequences in this sample encode the identical CDR3. The J gene is TRBJ1-2, the V gene TRBV18; 9 nucleotides align to TRBD1. The CDR3 sequence is 15 residues long. Per germline, CDR1 KGHSH and CDR2 LQKENI. V lost 3 bases and J lost 2; bases outside the gene matches: 4. The CDR3 loop reads CASSPRTGENYGYTF. The CDR3 DNA sequence: TGTGCCAGCTCACCCCGGACAGGGGAAAACTATGGCTACACCTTC.

The J gene is TRBJ1-4, the V gene TRBV9; 8 bases line up with TRBD1. Trimming cost V 6 bases and J 8 bases; bases outside gene matches: 9. In germline, CDR1 is SGDLS, CDR2 YYNGEE. This CDR3 region has 14 residues. CDR3 nucleotides: TGTGCCAGCAACTTTGGACAGGGAGGCGAAAAACTGTTTTTT. Protein: CASNFGQGGEKLFF. The variable domain in full, with the rest retrieved from reference TRBV9 and TRBJ1-4, is DSGVTQTPKHLITATGQRVTLRCSPRSGDLSVYWYQQSLDQGLQFLIQYYNGEERAKGNILERFSAQQFPDLHSELNLSSLELGDSALYFCASNFGQGGEKLFFGSGTQLSVL.

V and J are TRBV6-1 and TRBJ2-2; possibly TRBD1 for D (6 bases). The germline gives CDR1 MNHNS, CDR2 SASEGT. Trimming took off 6 bases at V and 6 bases at J, with 14 bases between the two ends. This CDR3 contains 14 residues. The CDR3 region has the DNA TGTGCCAGCAGGGATACAGGGTACCCCGGGGAGCTGTTTTTT. It encodes CASRDTGYPGELFF.

This chain joins TRBV29-1 and TRBJ2-3, with TRBD2 identical over 10 bases. Germline loops: CDR1 SQVTM, CDR2 ANQGSEA. This CDR3 region has 14 residues. V was pared by 4 bases and J by 6 bases, with 7 bases of the junction left unmatched. The CDR3 loop reads CSVAASGSSDTQYF. The CDR3 DNA reads TGCAGCGTTGCTGCTAGCGGGAGTTCCGATACGCAGTATTTT.

The chain has TRBV15 and TRBJ1-5; D uncertain. The CDR3 runs to 15 residues. V was shortened by 0 bases and J by 0 bases, with 6 bases between the two germline ends. Germline V CDR1 and CDR2: LNHNV, YYDKDF (reference sequence). CDR3 sequence: CATSRERYSNQPQHF. The CDR3 nucleotides are TGTGCCACCAGCAGAGAGCGATATAGCAATCAGCCCCAGCATTTT.

The rearrangement uses TRBV7-6 and TRBJ2-1; 8 bases align to TRBD1. Germline CDR1 SGHVS, CDR2 FNYEAQ. V was clipped by 4 bases and J by 4 bases; unmatched bases: 9. The CDR3 extends over 16 amino acids. The CDR3 DNA reads TGTGCCAGCAGCTCGCCCCACCGGGACAGGTACAATGAGCAGTTCTTC. It codes for CASSSPHRDRYNEQFF.

V usage is TRBV7-7 and J usage is TRBJ2-1; TRBD2 aligns across 10 bases. In germline, CDR1 is SSHAT, CDR2 FNYEAQ (reference sequence). Trimming took 1 base from V and 4 from J; bases not matched to a gene: 4. The CDR3 is 16 residues long. CDR3 DNA: TGTGCCAGCAGCTTAGGGGCTAGCGGGGGTTACAATGAGCAGTTCTTC. It specifies CASSLGASGGYNEQFF.

The chain is built from TRBV7-3 and TRBJ2-5; no firm D call. This CDR3 has 13 residues. Germline V CDR1 and CDR2: SGHTA, FQGTGA. Trimming shortened V by 0 bases and J by 2 bases, and 4 bases separated the two germline ends. CDR3 region: CASSLTAQETQYF. The CDR3 DNA is TGTGCCAGCAGCTTAACCGCGCAAGAGACCCAGTACTTC.

Only one count was recorded for this clone. V usage is TRBV4-2 and J usage is TRBJ1-3; D might be TRBD1 (6 bases). The CDR3 is 16 residues long. CDR1 and CDR2 from the germline V gene are LGHNA and YNFKEQ. Trimming pared 1 base from V and 2 bases from J, leaving 12 bases between. The CDR3 loop is CASSQGQQGTGNTIYF. In DNA, the CDR3 is TGTGCCAGCAGCCAAGGCCAGCAGGGGACTGGAAACACCATATATTTT.

The chain carries TRBV9 and TRBJ2-4; tentatively, D is TRBD2 (6 bases). In germline, CDR1 is SGDLS, CDR2 YYNGEE. Deletions cut 10 bases from V and 7 bases from J, with 15 bases between. The CDR3 contains 12 residues. CDR3 in amino acids: CASGGDPNIQYF. Here the CDR3 DNA reads TGTGCCTCCGGAGGGGATCCTAACATTCAGTACTTC.

The rearrangement links TRBV5-4 to TRBJ2-2; 7 bases map to TRBD1. J lost 2 bases, V lost 4 bases, and 11 bases had no gene match. This CDR3 is built from 17 residues. CDR1 is SGHNT, CDR2 YYREEE, per germline (reference sequence). This chain's CDR3 is CASSPDPGTANTGELFF. The CDR3, as DNA: TGTGCCAGCAGCCCAGACCCGGGGACAGCAAACACCGGGGAGCTGTTTTTT.

The V and J genes are TRBV30 and TRBJ1-2, with D possibly matching TRBD1 (5 bases). This CDR3 comprises 13 residues. V lost 3 bases, J lost 0 bases, and 8 bases lay in between. CDR1 GTSNPN and CDR2 SVGIG come from the germline V gene (reference sequence). CDR3 protein: CAWRTAANYGYTF. The CDR3 coding sequence is TGTGCCTGGAGGACAGCCGCTAACTATGGCTACACCTTC.

The chain employs TRBV9 and TRBJ2-2; 8 bases fit TRBD2. The CDR3 covers 16 residues. Germline V gene lookup returns CDR1 SGDLS and CDR2 YYNGEE. V shed 3 bases, J shed 5 bases, and the junction held 9 bases outside the gene matches. The CDR3 sequence: CASSAAGGGRTGELFF. The CDR3 DNA is TGTGCCAGCAGCGCCGCCGGGGGGGGTAGGACCGGGGAGCTGTTTTTT.